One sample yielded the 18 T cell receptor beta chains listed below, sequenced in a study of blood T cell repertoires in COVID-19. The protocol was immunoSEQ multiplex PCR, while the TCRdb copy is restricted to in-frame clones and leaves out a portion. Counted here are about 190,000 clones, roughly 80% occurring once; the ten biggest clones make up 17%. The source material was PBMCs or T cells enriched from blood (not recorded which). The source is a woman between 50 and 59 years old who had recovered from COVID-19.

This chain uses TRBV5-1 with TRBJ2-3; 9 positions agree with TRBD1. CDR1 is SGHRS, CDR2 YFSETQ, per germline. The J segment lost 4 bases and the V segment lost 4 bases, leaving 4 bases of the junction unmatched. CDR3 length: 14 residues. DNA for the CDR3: TGCGCCAGCAGCCAGGGACAGGGAGCAGATACGCAGTATTTT. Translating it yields CASSQGQGADTQYF. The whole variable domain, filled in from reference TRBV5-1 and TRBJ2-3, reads KAGVTQTPRYLIKTRGQQVTLSCSPISGHRSVSWYQQTPGQGLQFLFEYFSETQRNKGNFPGRFSGRQFSNSRSEMNVSTLELGDSALYLCASSQGQGADTQYFGPGTRLTVL.

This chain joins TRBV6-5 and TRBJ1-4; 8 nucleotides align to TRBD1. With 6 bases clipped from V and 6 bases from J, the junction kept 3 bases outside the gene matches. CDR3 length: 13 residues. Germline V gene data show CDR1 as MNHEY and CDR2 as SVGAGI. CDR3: CASRDRADEKLFF. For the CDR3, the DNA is TGTGCCAGCAGGGACAGGGCGGATGAAAAACTGTTTTTT.

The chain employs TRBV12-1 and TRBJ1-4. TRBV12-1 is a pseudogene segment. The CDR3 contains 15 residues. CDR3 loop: CASSRNPARSEKLFF. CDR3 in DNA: TGTGCCAGCAGCCGTAATCCTGCGAGGAGTGAAAAACTGTTTTTT.

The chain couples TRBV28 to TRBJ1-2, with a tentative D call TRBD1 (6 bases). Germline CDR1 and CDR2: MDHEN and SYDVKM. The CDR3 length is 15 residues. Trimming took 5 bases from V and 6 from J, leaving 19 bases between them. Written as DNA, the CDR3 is TGTGCCAGCAGTGTACAGGGTACAGGTATGAATGGCTACACCTTC. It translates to CASSVQGTGMNGYTF.

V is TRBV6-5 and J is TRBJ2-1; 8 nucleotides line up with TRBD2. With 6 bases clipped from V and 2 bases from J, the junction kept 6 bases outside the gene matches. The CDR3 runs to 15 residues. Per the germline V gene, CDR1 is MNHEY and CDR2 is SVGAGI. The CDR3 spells CASRHRGGAYNEQFF. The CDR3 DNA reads TGTGCCAGCAGACACCGGGGGGGGGCCTACAATGAGCAGTTCTTC.

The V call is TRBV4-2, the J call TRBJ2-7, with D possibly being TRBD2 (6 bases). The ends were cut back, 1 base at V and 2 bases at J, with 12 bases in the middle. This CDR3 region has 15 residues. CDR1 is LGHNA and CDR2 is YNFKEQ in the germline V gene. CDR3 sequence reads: CASSQVGRGTYEQYF. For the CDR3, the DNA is TGTGCCAGCAGCCAAGTAGGGCGGGGCACCTACGAGCAGTACTTC.

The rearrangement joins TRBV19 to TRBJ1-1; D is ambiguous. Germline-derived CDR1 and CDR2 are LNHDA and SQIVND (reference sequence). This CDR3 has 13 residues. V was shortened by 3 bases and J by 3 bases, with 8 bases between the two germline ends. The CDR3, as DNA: TGTGCCAGTAGTATTGGGCAATACACTGAAGCTTTCTTT. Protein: CASSIGQYTEAFF.

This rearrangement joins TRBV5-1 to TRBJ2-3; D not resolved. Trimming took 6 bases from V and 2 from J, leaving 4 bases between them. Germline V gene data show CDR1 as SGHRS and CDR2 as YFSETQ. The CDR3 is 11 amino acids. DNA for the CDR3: TGCGCCAGCACCAACACAGATACGCAGTATTTT. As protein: CASTNTDTQYF.

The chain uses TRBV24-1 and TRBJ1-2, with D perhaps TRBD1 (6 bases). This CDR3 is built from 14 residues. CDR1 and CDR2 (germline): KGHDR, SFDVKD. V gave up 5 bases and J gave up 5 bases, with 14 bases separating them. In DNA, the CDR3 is TGTGCCACCAGTGCCCCCGGTCAGGGGTATGGCTACACCTTC. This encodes CATSAPGQGYGYTF.

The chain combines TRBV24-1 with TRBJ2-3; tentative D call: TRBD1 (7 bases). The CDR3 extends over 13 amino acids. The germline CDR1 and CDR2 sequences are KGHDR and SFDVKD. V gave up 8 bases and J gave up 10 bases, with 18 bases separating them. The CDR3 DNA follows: TGTGCCACCAACTCAGGGGGGTTGTCTTCGCAGTATTTT. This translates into CATNSGGLSSQYF.

The CDR3 loop reads CASSQQGAMYGYTF. In DNA, the CDR3 is TGTGCCAGCAGCCAACAGGGCGCAATGTATGGCTACACCTTC. The chain couples TRBV14 to TRBJ1-2, with D perhaps matching TRBD1 (5 bases). This CDR3 is 14 amino acids long. Germline V gene lookup returns CDR1 SGHDN and CDR2 FVKESK. Deletions cut 2 bases from V and 5 bases from J, with 12 bases between.

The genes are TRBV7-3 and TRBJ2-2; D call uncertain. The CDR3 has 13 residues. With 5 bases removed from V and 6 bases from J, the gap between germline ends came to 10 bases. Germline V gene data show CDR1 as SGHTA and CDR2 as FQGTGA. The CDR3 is CASSPPEPGELFF. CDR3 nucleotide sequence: TGTGCCAGCAGCCCCCCCGAGCCCGGGGAGCTGTTTTTT.

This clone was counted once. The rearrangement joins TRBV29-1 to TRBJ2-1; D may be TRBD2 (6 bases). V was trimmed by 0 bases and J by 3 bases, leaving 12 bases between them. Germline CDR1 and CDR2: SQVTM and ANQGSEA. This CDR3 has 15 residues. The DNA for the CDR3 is TGCAGCGTTGAAGAGCCGGGAGAGGTCTACAATGAGCAGTTCTTC. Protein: CSVEEPGEVYNEQFF.

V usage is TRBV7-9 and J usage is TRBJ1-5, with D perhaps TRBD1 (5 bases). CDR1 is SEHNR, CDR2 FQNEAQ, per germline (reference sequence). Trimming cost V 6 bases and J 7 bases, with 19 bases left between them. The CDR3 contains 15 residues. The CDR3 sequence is CASSPIIGGWQPQHF. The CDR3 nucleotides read TGTGCCAGCAGTCCAATCATCGGGGGGTGGCAGCCCCAGCATTTT.

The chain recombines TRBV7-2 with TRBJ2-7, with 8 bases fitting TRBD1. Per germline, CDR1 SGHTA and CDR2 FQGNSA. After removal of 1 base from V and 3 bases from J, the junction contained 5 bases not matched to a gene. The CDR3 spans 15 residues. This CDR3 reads CASSLVPTGDYEQYF. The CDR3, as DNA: TGTGCCAGCAGCTTAGTTCCGACAGGGGACTACGAGCAGTACTTC.

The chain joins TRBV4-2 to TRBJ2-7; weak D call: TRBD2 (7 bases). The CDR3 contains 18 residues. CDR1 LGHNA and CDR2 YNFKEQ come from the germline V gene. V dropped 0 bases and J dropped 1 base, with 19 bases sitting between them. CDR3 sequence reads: CASSQDMGRGGSSYEQYF. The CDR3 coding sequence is TGTGCCAGCAGCCAAGATATGGGAAGGGGGGGCAGTTCCTACGAGCAGTACTTC.

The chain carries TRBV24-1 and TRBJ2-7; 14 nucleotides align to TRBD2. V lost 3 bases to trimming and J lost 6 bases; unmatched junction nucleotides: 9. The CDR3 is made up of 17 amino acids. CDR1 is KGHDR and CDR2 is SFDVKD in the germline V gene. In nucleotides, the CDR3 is TGTGCCACCAGTGATACTAAAGGGACTAGCGGGAGAACCGAGCAGTACTTC. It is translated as CATSDTKGTSGRTEQYF.

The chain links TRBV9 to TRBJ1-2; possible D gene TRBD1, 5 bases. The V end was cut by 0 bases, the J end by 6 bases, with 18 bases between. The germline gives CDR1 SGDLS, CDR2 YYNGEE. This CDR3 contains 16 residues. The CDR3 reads CASSVGPGTASDGYTF. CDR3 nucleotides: TGTGCCAGCAGCGTAGGACCAGGGACTGCCTCGGATGGCTACACCTTC.